The present entry profiles one T cell receptor beta chain with its context. The table lists this clone with a count of one. The target of this receptor is not known. No clone much larger than this one lies a single base away; base qualities are absent. The record originates from a study of CD8+ T cells in alopecia areata (dated by TCRdb to 2017 to 2018). For context, the study as a whole: Treated patients were enrolled in an open-label pilot trial of oral tofacitinib, 5 to 10 mg twice daily, for moderate-to-severe alopecia areata. To study T cell clonal expansion in alopecia areata, the researchers applied high-throughput TCRbeta sequencing to both the C3H/HeJ mouse model and human patients. RNA was extracted with the PAXgene miRNA kit for fixed scalp, the miRNeasy kit for PBMCs, and the RNeasy kit for mouse skin. Clonality in the scalp was compared among normal scalp (n=4), patchy alopecia areata scalp (n=8), and alopecia totalis/universalis scalp (n=8). Scalp tissue and sorted CD4+ and CD8+ peripheral blood T cells from patchy and totalis/universalis alopecia areata patients and from healthy controls were covered by human TCRbeta sequencing. Patients received tofacitinib for 6 to 18 months and were then followed off drug for 6 months to check for delayed response and recurrence. Biopsies were taken from tofacitinib-treated patients at baseline and again at 4 and 24 weeks into treatment, and several of those patients also had a later scalp biopsy. The SALT score, which quantifies the percentage of affected scalp surface area, was used to measure disease severity in treated patients. TCRbeta CDR3 regions were amplified by immunoSEQ multiplex PCR using 35 Vbeta forward and 13 Jbeta reverse primers. Results and caveats for the whole study, not just this receptor: Scalp TCR repertoire analysis is complicated because resident alphabeta T cells in normal human skin are also sequenced, whereas mouse skin is dominated by gammadelta T cells. TCR sequences shared between patients were less clear than in mice, possibly partly because of HLA diversity in the patient population. Because the treated cohort was small and included a single nonresponder, larger studies are needed to assess links between baseline CD8+ expansion and response. Higher clonality and more expanded CD8+ clones were observed in lesional scalp than in normal scalp, particularly in alopecia totalis/universalis, a finding suggestive of antigenic drive. During tofacitinib treatment, many expanded lesional clones stuck around in both scalp and blood, and this persistence may partly explain why relapse happens after treatment is stopped. With tofacitinib, both scalp clonality and the number of expanded CD8+ clones among the top 100 scalp clones went down significantly.

This specimen's time point label, interpreted: around 26 weeks on oral tofacitinib. This specimen's treatment or condition label, per the study, means: oral pan-JAK inhibitor, 5-10 mg twice daily. Lesional scalp punch biopsies and peripheral blood were obtained from alopecia areata patients. PBMCs were isolated by density centrifugation and stained for CD3, CD4 and CD8, and CD4+ and CD8+ T cells were sorted on a FACSAria. The library was built by means of the immunoSEQ multiplex PCR assay. RNA was extracted from all samples and reverse transcribed into cDNA, which served as template for TCR sequencing. SuperScript III was used for first-strand cDNA synthesis, primed with a 2:1 mix of oligo-dT and random hexamers. A synthetic immune receptor repertoire was used to gauge amplification bias, and whatever bias remained was removed computationally. The authors processed their data as follows. Raw reads were preprocessed to remove errors, and CDR3 was defined by IMGT conventions from the conserved cysteine to phenylalanine. Clonality was calculated as 1 minus Shannon entropy normalized by log2 of the number of productive unique TCRs. CD4 or CD8 identity of scalp clones was inferred by cross-referencing scalp TCRbeta sequences with sorted blood CD4 and CD8 repertoires. TCRdb took over this immuneACCESS table, retaining in-frame rearrangements with V and J assigned. Such tables are incomplete; in checked studies, under half of the missing clones stem from an unresolved V gene, and the remainder is unexplained. V and J calls and clone size are those listed in that table; D and trimming were worked out from the DNA. The sample contains roughly 200,000 clones, roughly 53% of them found a single time. Approximately 10% of the sample is in the top ten clones.

This clonotype was sampled from a human donor with alopecia areata. Sequences were derived from CD8+ T cells sorted from blood, sampled at week 24, from a patient treated with tofacitinib.

This receptor has the CDR3 CASSLLGGNGYTF. The DNA sequence is as follows: TGTGCCAGCAGCTTGTTGGGCGGGAACGGCTACACCTTC. Rearrangement joined TRBV5-4 to TRBJ1-2; the D segment cannot be called with confidence. Looking up the germline V gene (reference sequence) yields CDR1 SGHNT and CDR2 YYREEE. At the junction V is shortened by 1 base and J by 8 bases, with 12 bases in between. Its CDR3 holds 13 amino acids, cysteine through phenylalanine. Only the CDR3 region is kept as DNA, spanning 39 bases read in frame from base 1. Where the CDR3 stops, the reference TRBV5-4 and TRBJ1-2 genes take over; the full variable domain is ETGVTQSPTHLIKTRGQQVTLRCSSQSGHNTVSWYQQALGQGPQFIFQYYREEENGRGNFPPRFSGLQFPNYSSELNVNALELDDSALYLCASSLLGGNGYTFGSGTRLTVV.